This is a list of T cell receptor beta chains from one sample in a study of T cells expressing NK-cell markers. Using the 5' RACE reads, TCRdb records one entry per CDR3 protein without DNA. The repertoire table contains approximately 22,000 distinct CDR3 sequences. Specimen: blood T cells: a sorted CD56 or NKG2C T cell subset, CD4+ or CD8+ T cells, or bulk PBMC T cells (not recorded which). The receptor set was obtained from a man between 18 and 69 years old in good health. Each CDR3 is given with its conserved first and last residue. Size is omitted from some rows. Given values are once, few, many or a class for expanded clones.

CDR3aa: CSVAGGGVTEAFF; abundance: .; j_gene: TRBJ1-1; v_gene: TRBV29-1
CDR3aa: CASGLGQGQYNEQFF; abundance: medium-sized; j_gene: TRBJ2-1; v_gene: TRBV28
CDR3aa: CATGEGITGTQFF; abundance: .; j_gene: TRBJ2-1; v_gene: TRBV24-1
CDR3aa: CASSKKIPRRGREKQGEQFF; abundance: .; j_gene: TRBJ2-1; v_gene: TRBV21-1
CDR3aa: CASSFGPGDVAKNIQYF; abundance: .; j_gene: TRBJ2-4; v_gene: TRBV28
CDR3aa: CASSLRTGGSETQYF; abundance: medium-sized; j_gene: TRBJ2-5; v_gene: TRBV5-1
CDR3aa: CASSARTVNSPLHF; abundance: .; j_gene: TRBJ1-6; v_gene: TRBV11-1
CDR3aa: CATSRVDRGGNEQFF; abundance: .; j_gene: TRBJ2-1; v_gene: TRBV15
CDR3aa: CSATTGNAGELFF; abundance: .; j_gene: TRBJ2-2; v_gene: TRBV20-1
CDR3aa: CASSPSWGSYNEQFF; abundance: medium-sized; j_gene: TRBJ2-1; v_gene: TRBV5-5
CDR3aa: CAIPKREDSYNEQFF; abundance: .; j_gene: TRBJ2-1; v_gene: TRBV6-1
CDR3aa: CASQKIQFLASGELFF; abundance: .; j_gene: TRBJ2-2; v_gene: TRBV27
CDR3aa: CASSLGSGRATNEKLFF; abundance: .; j_gene: TRBJ1-4; v_gene: TRBV7-9
CDR3aa: CASSPTGGIGEKLFF; abundance: .; j_gene: TRBJ1-4; v_gene: TRBV4-2
CDR3aa: CASRDRTGLEKLFF; abundance: .; j_gene: TRBJ1-4; v_gene: TRBV2
CDR3aa: CASSSHYGYTF; abundance: .; j_gene: TRBJ1-2; v_gene: TRBV28